What follows describes a single T cell receptor (beta chain). The target antigen is unknown. Attachment of unique molecular identifiers to individual cDNA molecules was performed in the library. MiXCR, applied by TCRdb to the RACE reads, yields one record per CDR3 protein. This table has 85,000 to 90,000 distinct CDR3 sequences, approximately 9.9% appearing once. This entry comes from a study of human T cells and chemical hapten exposure. Study information: While the approximately 24-week study was under way, patients received diphenylcyclopropenone on the scalp every week. Whole-study findings and limits: Because all patients had alopecia, their immune responses might differ from healthy ones.

The time point: pre-sensitization, week 0. Treatment reported: therapeutic diphenylcyclopropenone sensitization with weekly scalp DPC. Patients had alopecia, were aged 18 to 70, and were not pregnant. The specimen was whole blood, collected in connection with sensitization to the hapten diphenylcyclopropenone (DPC). The TCR originated in a woman in her forties with alopecia areata. Some clones in this sample may be carry-over from other donors' samples.

For the CDR3, the DNA is TGCAGCGCTAGAGGGCAGGGGTTACAGGCCTACGAGCAGTACTTC. As protein: CSARGQGLQAYEQYF. The gene calls are TRBV29-1 and TRBJ2-7, with a tentative D call TRBD1 (6 bases). Germline CDR1 is SQVTM and CDR2 is ANQGSEA. The CDR3 extends over 15 amino acids. V was trimmed by 7 bases and J by 2 bases, leaving 21 bases between them.